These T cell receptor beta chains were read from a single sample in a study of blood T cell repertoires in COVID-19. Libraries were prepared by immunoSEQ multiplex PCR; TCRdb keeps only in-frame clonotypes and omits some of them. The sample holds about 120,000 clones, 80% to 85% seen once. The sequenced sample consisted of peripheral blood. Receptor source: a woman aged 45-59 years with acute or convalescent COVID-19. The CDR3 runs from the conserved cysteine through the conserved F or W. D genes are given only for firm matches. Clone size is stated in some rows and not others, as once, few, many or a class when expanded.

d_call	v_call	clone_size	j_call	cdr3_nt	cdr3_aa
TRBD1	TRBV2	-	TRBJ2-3	TGTGCCAGCAGGGACAGGGGGGATACGCAGTATTTT	CASRDRGDTQYF
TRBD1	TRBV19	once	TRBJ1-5	TGTGCCAGTAGTAGACAGGGTAGCAATCAGCCCCAGCATTTT	CASSRQGSNQPQHF
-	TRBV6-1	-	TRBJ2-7	TGTGCCAGCAGTGAAGCGCAGGGTGGAAACTACGAGCAGTACTTC	CASSEAQGGNYEQYF
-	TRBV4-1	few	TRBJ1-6	TGCGCCAGCAGCCAAACCCAAGGGGGACCACGGAGCTCCTATAATTCACCCCTCCACTTT	CASSQTQGGPRSSYNSPLHF
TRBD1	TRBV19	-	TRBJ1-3	TGTGCCAGTAGTATGGGGCCCGGACAGGCCTCTGGAAACACCATATATTTT	CASSMGPGQASGNTIYF
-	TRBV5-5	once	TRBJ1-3	TGTGCCAGCAGCTTGGAGGACTGGGGAAACACCATATATTTT	CASSLEDWGNTIYF
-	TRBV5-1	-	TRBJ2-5	TGCGCCAGCAGCTCCGGGACACACCGGTACCAAGAGACCCAGTACTTC	CASSSGTHRYQETQYF
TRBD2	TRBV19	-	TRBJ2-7	TGTGCCAGTAGTAGGGAGGGGATGTCGACAATGTACTTC	CASSREGMSTMYF
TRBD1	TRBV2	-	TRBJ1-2	TGTGCCAGCAGGGAAAAACCGACAGGGAGCTATGGCTACACCTTC	CASREKPTGSYGYTF
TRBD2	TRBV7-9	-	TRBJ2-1	TGTGCCAGCAGCCTCGGGACTAGCCCTAACAATGAGCAGTTCTTC	CASSLGTSPNNEQFF
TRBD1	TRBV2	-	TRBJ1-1	TGTGCCAGCAGTACCCAACAGGGGGTAGGTACTGAAGCTTTCTTT	CASSTQQGVGTEAFF
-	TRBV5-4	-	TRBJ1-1	TGTGCCAGCAACCTCGGGGGAACCGGCACTGAAGCTTTCTTT	CASNLGGTGTEAFF
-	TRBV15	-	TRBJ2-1	TGTGCCACCAGCAGAGGCGGAGTTGAGTACAATGAGCAGTTCTTC	CATSRGGVEYNEQFF
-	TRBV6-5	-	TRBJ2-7	TGTGCCAGCAGTTACCTTGGGTCCGAGGGCGGCGAGCAGTACTTC	CASSYLGSEGGEQYF
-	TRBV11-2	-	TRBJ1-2	TGTGCCAGCAGCTTAGCCGGTGGAGGGCGAAAATCTAACTATGGCTACACCTTC	CASSLAGGGRKSNYGYTF
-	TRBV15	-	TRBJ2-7	TGTGCCACCAGCAGAGAACGAGCTAGCTCCTACGAGCAGTACTTC	CATSRERASSYEQYF
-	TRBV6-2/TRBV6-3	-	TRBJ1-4	TGTGCCAGCAGTAACCGCGGCCATAATGAAAAACTGTTTTTT	CASSNRGHNEKLFF
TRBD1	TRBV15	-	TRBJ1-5	TGTGCCACCAGCCTGGGACAGGGGAGAGATCAGCCCCAGCATTTT	CATSLGQGRDQPQHF
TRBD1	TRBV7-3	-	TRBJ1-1	TGTGCCAGCAGCTTGACAGGGGGTACGAACACTGAAGCTTTCTTT	CASSLTGGTNTEAFF
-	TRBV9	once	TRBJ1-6	TGTGCCAGCAGCATTGGACAGTATAATTCACCCCTCCACTTT	CASSIGQYNSPLHF
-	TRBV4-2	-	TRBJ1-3	TGTGCCAGCAGCCAAGATCAAACTTTTGGAAACACCATATATTTT	CASSQDQTFGNTIYF
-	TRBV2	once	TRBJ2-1	TGTGCCAGCAGTTCCAAACTCCCGCTCTCCTACAATGAGCAGTTCTTC	CASSSKLPLSYNEQFF
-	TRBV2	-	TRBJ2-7	TGTGCCAGCAGTGGGCAGTCCTACGAGCAGTACTTC	CASSGQSYEQYF
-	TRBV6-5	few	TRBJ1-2	TGTGCCAGCAGATTGACAGCATTCTATGGCTACACCTTC	CASRLTAFYGYTF
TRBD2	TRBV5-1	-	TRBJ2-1	TGCGCCAGCAGCTTCGGGGGGGATGAGCAGTTCTTC	CASSFGGDEQFF
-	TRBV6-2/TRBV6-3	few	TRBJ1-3	TGTGCCAGCAGTTACTCGGCGGTCTCTGGAAACACCATATATTTT	CASSYSAVSGNTIYF
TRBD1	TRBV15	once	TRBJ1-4	TGTGCCACCAGCAGGATACTCGGACAGGGACAGGGGCTAGGTGAAAAACTGTTTTTT	CATSRILGQGQGLGEKLFF
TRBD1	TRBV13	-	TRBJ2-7	TGTGCCAGCAGCTCGCTCGGGACAGCCTCCTACGAGCAGTACTTC	CASSSLGTASYEQYF
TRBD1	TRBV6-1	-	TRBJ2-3	TGTGCCAGCAGTTGGACAGGGTCCACAGATACGCAGTATTTT	CASSWTGSTDTQYF
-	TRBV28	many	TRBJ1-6	TGTGCCAGCAGACTTTTCTCCTCGGCCCTCCACTTT	CASRLFSSALHF
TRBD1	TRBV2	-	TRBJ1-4	TGTGCCAGCAGCCGGACAGGGGGATCAACTAATGAAAAACTGTTTTTT	CASSRTGGSTNEKLFF
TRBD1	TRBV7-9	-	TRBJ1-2	TGTGCCAGCAGCCGCGGGACAGCTCTCTATGGCTACACCTTC	CASSRGTALYGYTF
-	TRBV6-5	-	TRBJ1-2	TGTGCCAGCAGCTCCGGCTATGGCTACACCTTC	CASSSGYGYTF
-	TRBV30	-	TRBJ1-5	TGTGCCTGGAGTGAGAGTTACAGGCCAAATCAGCCCCAGCATTTT	CAWSESYRPNQPQHF
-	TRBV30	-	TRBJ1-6	TGTGCCTGGAGTGAACACCCGACAGGACTCCTCCACTTT	CAWSEHPTGLLHF
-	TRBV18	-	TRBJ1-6	TGTGCCAGCTCACCTTGGACAGATGATTCACCCCTCCACTTT	CASSPWTDDSPLHF
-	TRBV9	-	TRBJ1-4	TGTGCCAGCAGCGTGCTTTCGGGAACGGGTGAAAAACTGTTTTTT	CASSVLSGTGEKLFF
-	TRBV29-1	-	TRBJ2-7	TGCAGCGTTGCTGGCAGCGCAACTGGTCATGACGAGCAGTACTTC	CSVAGSATGHDEQYF
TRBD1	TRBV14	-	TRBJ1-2	TGTGCCAGCAGCCCCCAGGACAGGGCTGGCTACACCTTC	CASSPQDRAGYTF
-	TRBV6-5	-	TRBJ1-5	TGTGCCAGCATGGAGGGGCCATGGCAGCCCCAGCATTTT	CASMEGPWQPQHF
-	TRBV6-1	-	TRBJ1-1	TGTGCCAGCAGTGAAGAGGCGTTAAGGGGAGCTTTCTTT	CASSEEALRGAFF
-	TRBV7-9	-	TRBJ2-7	TGTGCCAGCAGCTCCGGGGGTGAGCAGTACTTC	CASSSGGEQYF
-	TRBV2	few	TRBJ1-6	TGTGCCACCCGGCCAGCGCCGAATTCACCCCTCCACTTT	CATRPAPNSPLHF
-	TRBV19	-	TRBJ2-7	TGTGCCAGTAGTACTAGACCGCGGACGGACAGCTACGAGCAGTACTTC	CASSTRPRTDSYEQYF
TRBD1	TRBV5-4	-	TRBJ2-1	TGTGCCAGCAGTGCCGGGACAGGGGGCGCGAGGCCCCACAATGAGCAGTTCTTC	CASSAGTGGARPHNEQFF
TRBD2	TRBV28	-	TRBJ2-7	TGTGCCAGCAGTTTGGGCGGGAGGGCCGGATACGAGCAGTACTTC	CASSLGGRAGYEQYF